This T cell receptor (beta chain) was identified during a study of cytomegalovirus exposure and HLA in healthy donors. Whole-study results and caveats: In the analysis, some V segments, TRBV6-2 and TRBV6-3 included, were excluded as indistinguishable.

Primers: 60 Vbeta forward and 13 Jbeta reverse. Sequencing used immunoSEQ multiplex PCR; TCRdb keeps in-frame clones, though not all of them. The table records about 140,000 clones, approximately 80% of them present only once. On this clone itself: Its antigen is undetermined.

The CDR3 is 14 residues long. CDR1 and CDR2 (germline): LGHNA, YNFKEQ. The J segment lost 6 bases and the V segment lost 4 bases, leaving 6 bases of the junction unmatched. This chain links TRBV4-2 with TRBJ2-7; TRBD2 matches at 10 bases. The TCR sequence derives from a woman aged 18-29 years in good health and CMV-seropositive. The sequencing input was PBMCs. This CDR3 reads CASSPSGGAGEQYF. The CDR3, as DNA: TGTGCCAGCAGCCCGAGCGGGGGGGCTGGCGAGCAGTACTTC.